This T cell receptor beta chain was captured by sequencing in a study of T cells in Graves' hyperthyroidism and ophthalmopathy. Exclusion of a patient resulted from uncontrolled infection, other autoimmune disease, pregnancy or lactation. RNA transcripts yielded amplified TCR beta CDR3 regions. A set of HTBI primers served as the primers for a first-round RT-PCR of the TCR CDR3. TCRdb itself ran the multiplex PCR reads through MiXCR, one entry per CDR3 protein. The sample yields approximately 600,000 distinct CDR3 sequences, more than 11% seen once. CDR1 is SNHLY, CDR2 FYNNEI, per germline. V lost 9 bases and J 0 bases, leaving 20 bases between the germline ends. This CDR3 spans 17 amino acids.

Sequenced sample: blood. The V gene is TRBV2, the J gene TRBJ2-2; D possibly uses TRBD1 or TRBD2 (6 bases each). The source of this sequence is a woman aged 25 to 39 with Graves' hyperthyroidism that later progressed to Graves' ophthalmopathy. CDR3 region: CARRGVRGQTNTGELFF. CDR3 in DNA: TGTGCCAGGCGAGGGGTACGGGGGCAAACGAACACCGGGGAGCTGTTTTTT.